The rows below give T cell receptor beta chains drawn from one sample of a study of shared clonotypes between healthy human individuals. Profiled with immunoSEQ multiplex PCR; TCRdb holds only in-frame clones, not every one. This table holds some 2,500,000 clones, roughly 93% found once. Material for sequencing was naive CD4+ T cells from PBMCs. The source of these receptors is a man in his late teens or twenties in good health. Some clones in this sample may be carry-over from other donors' samples. Each CDR3 is given without its conserved first and last residue. The D gene is left open where the match is weak.

v_gene: TRBV14
d_gene: -
j_gene: TRBJ2-5
CDR3aa: ASSPPRGPRETQY

v_gene: TRBV4-1
d_gene: -
j_gene: TRBJ1-5
CDR3aa: ASSQEGGSSNQPQH

v_gene: TRBV7-9
d_gene: -
j_gene: TRBJ1-2
CDR3aa: ASSLAEIISNYGYT

v_gene: TRBV6-1
d_gene: TRBD2
j_gene: TRBJ2-3
CDR3aa: ASSAREGPDTQY

v_gene: TRBV20-1
d_gene: -
j_gene: TRBJ2-1
CDR3aa: SASRYEQF

v_gene: TRBV18
d_gene: -
j_gene: TRBJ1-5
CDR3aa: ASSHETGRNQPQH

v_gene: TRBV5-1
d_gene: TRBD2
j_gene: TRBJ2-7
CDR3aa: ASSFSSGQREGYEQY

v_gene: TRBV30
d_gene: -
j_gene: TRBJ1-1
CDR3aa: AWRPGGPNTEAF

v_gene: TRBV10-2
d_gene: TRBD2
j_gene: TRBJ2-7
CDR3aa: ASFSLAGVAPSYEQY

v_gene: TRBV7-2
d_gene: TRBD1
j_gene: TRBJ1-5
CDR3aa: ASSPGGTNQPQH

v_gene: TRBV5-1
d_gene: TRBD2
j_gene: TRBJ2-7
CDR3aa: ASSLGLTSGMYEQY

v_gene: TRBV15
d_gene: TRBD2
j_gene: TRBJ2-7
CDR3aa: ATSKLAGGNYEQY

v_gene: TRBV5-1
d_gene: -
j_gene: TRBJ2-1
CDR3aa: ASSWTESSYNEQF

v_gene: TRBV6-1
d_gene: -
j_gene: TRBJ2-7
CDR3aa: ASSEGVLMYEQY

v_gene: TRBV5-4
d_gene: TRBD1
j_gene: TRBJ1-6
CDR3aa: ASSLPGGADSPLH

v_gene: TRBV30
d_gene: -
j_gene: TRBJ2-5
CDR3aa: AWSVPGGSGTQY

v_gene: TRBV28
d_gene: TRBD1
j_gene: TRBJ1-5
CDR3aa: ASSALGQGSNQPQH

v_gene: TRBV7-9
d_gene: -
j_gene: TRBJ1-4
CDR3aa: ASSPDDWTEKLF

v_gene: TRBV10-1
d_gene: -
j_gene: TRBJ2-1
CDR3aa: ASSTDGYNEQF

v_gene: TRBV28
d_gene: -
j_gene: TRBJ1-2
CDR3aa: ASSPRGGYT

v_gene: TRBV28
d_gene: -
j_gene: TRBJ2-5
CDR3aa: ASSLTLDPNWTQY

v_gene: TRBV11-3
d_gene: -
j_gene: TRBJ2-6
CDR3aa: ASSPRGRNEAGANVLT

v_gene: TRBV5-1
d_gene: -
j_gene: TRBJ1-6
CDR3aa: ASSLVGSYNSPLH

v_gene: TRBV7-9
d_gene: -
j_gene: TRBJ1-2
CDR3aa: ASSFRESTYGYT

v_gene: TRBV5-4
d_gene: -
j_gene: TRBJ1-4
CDR3aa: ASSPQGTNEKLF

v_gene: TRBV4-3
d_gene: TRBD1
j_gene: TRBJ2-7
CDR3aa: ASSQARGPQGASYEQY

v_gene: TRBV18
d_gene: TRBD2
j_gene: TRBJ2-3
CDR3aa: ASSPGLAGTDTQY

v_gene: TRBV7-9
d_gene: -
j_gene: TRBJ1-1
CDR3aa: ASSLVAWTEAF

v_gene: TRBV5-1
d_gene: TRBD2
j_gene: TRBJ2-1
CDR3aa: ASSLSGLAGAYNEQF

v_gene: TRBV18
d_gene: TRBD1
j_gene: TRBJ2-7
CDR3aa: ASSLPGGQGPPYEQY

v_gene: TRBV15
d_gene: -
j_gene: TRBJ2-5
CDR3aa: ATSRRLAAGAFGAQY

v_gene: TRBV7-2
d_gene: TRBD2
j_gene: TRBJ2-1
CDR3aa: ASSFWREGGNEQF

v_gene: TRBV5-1
d_gene: -
j_gene: TRBJ1-2
CDR3aa: ASSLSGALGGYT

v_gene: TRBV6-6
d_gene: -
j_gene: TRBJ1-5
CDR3aa: ASRYMGDSNQPQH

v_gene: TRBV6-6
d_gene: -
j_gene: TRBJ2-3
CDR3aa: ASSPRGATDTQY

v_gene: TRBV28
d_gene: TRBD1
j_gene: TRBJ1-5
CDR3aa: ASSFGRAGGRTEH

v_gene: TRBV19
d_gene: -
j_gene: TRBJ2-7
CDR3aa: ASSIEGKNEQY

v_gene: TRBV19
d_gene: TRBD2
j_gene: TRBJ2-2
CDR3aa: ASKSLAGAWTGELF

v_gene: TRBV7-9
d_gene: -
j_gene: TRBJ2-3
CDR3aa: ASSLGTSTDTQY

v_gene: TRBV15
d_gene: -
j_gene: TRBJ1-5
CDR3aa: ATSSPKQPQH

v_gene: TRBV19
d_gene: -
j_gene: TRBJ1-2
CDR3aa: ASSTNQGNYGYT

v_gene: TRBV19
d_gene: TRBD2
j_gene: TRBJ2-1
CDR3aa: ASKPAGASEQF

v_gene: TRBV6-1
d_gene: -
j_gene: TRBJ1-5
CDR3aa: ASTDGLAMPQH

v_gene: TRBV28
d_gene: TRBD2
j_gene: TRBJ2-7
CDR3aa: ASSLWREGLYEQY

v_gene: TRBV19
d_gene: -
j_gene: TRBJ2-5
CDR3aa: ASSQLYGPQETQY

v_gene: TRBV19
d_gene: -
j_gene: TRBJ2-1
CDR3aa: ASNSHGGPNEQF

v_gene: TRBV9
d_gene: -
j_gene: TRBJ2-2
CDR3aa: ASSPSALSAGELF

v_gene: TRBV6-6
d_gene: TRBD1
j_gene: TRBJ2-5
CDR3aa: ASSPRGQSQETQY

v_gene: TRBV28
d_gene: TRBD2
j_gene: TRBJ2-7
CDR3aa: ASSSGTSGSFSYEQY

v_gene: TRBV7-8
d_gene: -
j_gene: TRBJ2-1
CDR3aa: ASSLGTANNEQF

v_gene: TRBV19
d_gene: -
j_gene: TRBJ2-3
CDR3aa: ASSSGDPTDTQY

v_gene: TRBV5-1
d_gene: TRBD1
j_gene: TRBJ1-1
CDR3aa: ASSPGTGTEAF

v_gene: TRBV7-9
d_gene: TRBD2
j_gene: TRBJ2-3
CDR3aa: ASSLAIGAGVSDTQY

v_gene: TRBV28
d_gene: -
j_gene: TRBJ1-5
CDR3aa: ASSLLGQPQH

v_gene: TRBV18
d_gene: -
j_gene: TRBJ2-3
CDR3aa: ASSPQGLTTDTQY

v_gene: TRBV5-1
d_gene: TRBD2
j_gene: TRBJ2-1
CDR3aa: ASSFGTSGSSDEQF

v_gene: TRBV14
d_gene: -
j_gene: TRBJ1-1
CDR3aa: ASSQELNTEAF